This T cell receptor beta chain was identified during a study of metastatic and nonmetastatic thyroid tumors. For the study at large: A comparison of repertoires was made across blood and tumor or nodule tissue from malignant and benign thyroid patients. Broader study findings: A significant increase in TCR beta diversity was reportedly seen in malignant thyroid tumors relative to benign nodules, in blood and tumor.

TCRdb re-called the PCR reads with MiXCR. The sample has fewer than 20,000 clones; about 22% are singletons. Of note for this clone: Its specificity is not known.

Germline V CDR1 and CDR2: GTSNPN, SVGIG (reference sequence). This CDR3 spans 13 amino acids. J was trimmed by 6 bases and V by 0 bases; bases with no gene match: 2. There were no patients who had received any treatment before thyroid surgery. This clonotype was obtained from a female donor with papillary thyroid cancer or a benign thyroid nodule (not recorded which). Some clones in this sample may be carry-over from other donors' samples. The rearrangement joins TRBV30 to TRBJ2-7, with 10 bases aligning to TRBD2. The sample comprised adjacent normal tissue. CDR3 residues: CAWSVSSGSEQYF. CDR3 DNA: TGTGCCTGGAGTGTATCTAGCGGGAGCGAGCAGTACTTC.